This TCR beta chain was recovered during a study of shared clonotypes between healthy human individuals (dated by TCRdb to between 2020 and 2021). About the investigation overall: Three men and two women, aged 18 to 49 years, made up the cohort. The study deeply sequenced blood TCR repertoires of five healthy adults to estimate repertoire size and the extent of clonotype sharing between individuals. To increase sequencing depth and limit assay-specific biases, TCR repertoire library preparation and sequencing were carried out by different laboratories using diverse techniques. Per donor, three plates each were used for CD4 naive and CD4 memory, two for CD8 naive, and one for CD8 memory. Per donor, leukapheresis produced somewhere between about 0.94 and 9 billion PBMCs. Results and caveats for the whole study, not just this receptor: Higher generation probabilities were observed for clonotypes shared by all four sorted-subset donors than for non-shared clonotypes. Pairwise subsampling led to the expectation that sequencing depth would affect the degree of clonotype sharing among donors. Incomplete sequencing was indicated by rarefaction of sorted-subset datasets, despite the large sequencing depth. Because the study included only a small number of donors, the genetic and exposure-history diversity represented was limited. About 5% of naive CD4, 3.5% of naive CD8, roughly 2.4% of memory CD4, and over 0.35% of memory CD8 clonotypes were shared across a few donors. Only blood was sampled, and tissue TCR repertoires likely differ from those in blood. Naive subsets generally had larger estimated clonotype richness than memory subsets did.

TCR CDR3 regions were amplified from genomic DNA by multiplex PCR using the deep immunoSEQ assay. For each cell subset, the extracted genomic DNA was distributed evenly across all wells of several immunoSEQ 96-well plates, and each plate served as one replicate. For sorted subsets, each replicate PCR was loaded with 200 ng genomic DNA, equivalent to 30,000 to 35,000 T cell genomes. Purified libraries were measured with a Qubit 3.0 fluorometer, size-checked on a Bioanalyzer 2100, and measured again with the KAPA Library Quantification kit. Each immunoSEQ 96-well plate was sequenced on its own single-read 150-cycle Illumina NextSeq 550 flow cell. The original pipeline was this. Because the immunoSEQ output held only junctional sequences and lacked quality scores, the filtering could not match the filtering applied to full-length reads. To assign V/J genes and CDR3, sequences were annotated using PyIR, a Python wrapper for IgBLAST v1.9, with IMGT germline references. Any read was removed if the V/J assignment was weak (E-value above 1e-6), the CDR3 was missing, or the read contained stop codons, out-of-frame junctions, or ambiguous translated residues. A V3J clonotype was defined by an identical inferred V gene, J gene, and CDR3 amino acid sequence. Percentage overlap between repertoires was computed as shared unique clonotypes divided by the size of the smaller repertoire. Three approaches were used to assess repertoire richness: RTK rarefaction, the Chao1 estimator, and Recon v2.1 estimates of unobserved clonotypes. Generation probabilities were computed with OLGA for all TCRbeta clonotypes obtained by the gDNA method from several donors. TCRdb mirrors the immuneACCESS table, restricted to in-frame sequences. Some clones are absent from its copies; in checked studies, under half trace to an unresolved V gene, and the reason for the others is unknown. V and J calls and clone size are copied from that table; D and trimming were computed from the DNA. This sample lists millions of clones; roughly 94% were detected once. The ten most abundant clones make up under 0.15% of the sample.

Turning to this clone: Its antigen specificity is not known. No per-base quality is available; no much larger clone lies one base away. Within the sample, other DNA sequences also encode this same CDR3.

The CDR3 covers 15 residues, taking in both the cysteine and the phenylalanine. The only DNA kept is the CDR3, 45 bases in frame from the first base. V is reduced by 2 bases and J by 0 bases, leaving a spacing of 8 bases between them. The germline V gene (reference sequence) supplies CDR1 LNHDA and CDR2 SQIVND. The donors were healthy, HIV-negative adults with no recently reported acute infections or vaccinations. Every donor was a Caucasian adult residing in Nashville, Tennessee, USA. CD4+ T cells were enriched by magnetic negative selection; naive cells were then positively selected on CD45RA, and the negative fraction formed the memory subset. Blood was collected by leukapheresis, and PBMCs were isolated by Ficoll-Histopaque density gradient centrifugation and then cryopreserved in liquid nitrogen vapor phase. Analytical flow cytometry was used to check the purity and quantity of every magnetically sorted T cell population. Genomic DNA was isolated from each sorted fraction and quantified by UV absorbance on a Nanodrop 2000c.

This sequence originates from a man aged 18 to 29 in good health. This receptor chain uses TRBV19 and TRBJ1-5; matching of 6 bases hints at TRBD1 as the D gene. Specimen: naive CD4+ T cells sorted from blood. According to the study, the label for this sample's cell subset or site signals: CD45RA+ positively selected. The nucleotide sequence reads TGTGCCAGTAGTATAAGGACAGATAGCAATCAGCCCCAGCATTTT. Translation gives CASSIRTDSNQPQHF.